The 19 T cell receptor beta chains reported below all come from one sample, sequenced in a study of Ad26.COV2.S vaccination and SARS-CoV-2 variants. The repertoire was sequenced with immunoSEQ multiplex PCR; TCRdb's copy has only in-frame clones and lacks some. Counted here are around 350,000 clones, 92% occurring once; the ten biggest clones make up under 5%. This specimen was peripheral blood, taken after recovery from COVID-19. Receptors originate from a human donor who had recovered from COVID-19.

The chain recombines TRBV5-6 with TRBJ1-2; weak D call: TRBD1 (5 bases). This CDR3 is built from 14 residues. CDR1 is SGHDT and CDR2 is YYEEEE in the germline V gene. V was trimmed by 3 bases and J by 9 bases, leaving 18 bases between them. The CDR3, as DNA: TGTGCCAGCAGCTGGGACCTTCCTCCTGGGAGCTACACCTTC. It translates to CASSWDLPPGSYTF.

This rearrangement joins TRBV6-4 to TRBJ1-6, with D possibly matching TRBD1 (5 bases). V dropped 7 bases and J dropped 6 bases, with 10 bases sitting between them. The germline V gene has CDR1 MRHNA and CDR2 SNTAGT. This CDR3 is 13 amino acids long. The CDR3 coding sequence is TGTGCCAGCACTAAGGACACTAATTCACCCCTCCACTTT. It is translated as CASTKDTNSPLHF.

This clone was recorded once. Other nucleotide sequences from this sample produce the same CDR3. V gene TRBV7-2 combines with J gene TRBJ1-4, with 7 bases that match TRBD1. Germline lookup yields CDR1 SGHTA and CDR2 FQGNSA. This CDR3 has 15 residues. Trimming removed 2 bases from V and 8 bases from J; junction bases left unmatched: 8. CDR3 sequence reads: CASSLSGQGGEKLFF. CDR3 nucleotides: TGTGCCAGCAGCTTAAGCGGGCAGGGGGGAGAAAAACTGTTTTTT.

V and J are TRBV7-2 and TRBJ2-3; TRBD1 agrees at 9 bases. Germline loops: CDR1 SGHTA, CDR2 FQGNSA. The trim removed 4 bases at V and 0 bases at J, leaving 8 bases unmatched. The CDR3 totals 17 residues. The chain's CDR3 is CASSWTGTGSSTDTQYF. The CDR3 region has the DNA TGTGCCAGCAGCTGGACCGGGACAGGGTCTAGCACAGATACGCAGTATTTT.

This clone came up once. The V and J genes are TRBV7-2 and TRBJ1-6; D gene ambiguous. The germline gives CDR1 SGHTA, CDR2 FQGNSA. This CDR3 contains 13 residues. V was pared by 5 bases and J by 13 bases, with 15 bases between. The CDR3, as DNA: TGTGCCAGCAGCACCGGACTCAGCCTTCCCCTCCACTTT. It translates to CASSTGLSLPLHF.

The rearrangement uses TRBV6-5 and TRBJ1-2; D gene ambiguous. Germline CDR1 is MNHEY and CDR2 is SVGAGI. The CDR3 is made up of 13 amino acids. V lost 1 base to trimming and J lost 5 bases, with 8 bases between them. The CDR3 here is CASSYWQMYGYTF. CDR3 in DNA: TGTGCCAGCAGTTACTGGCAGATGTATGGCTACACCTTC.

This chain links TRBV21-1 with TRBJ2-7; the table's D gene call, TRBD1, was not cross checked with the DNA. TRBV21-1 is shown as a pseudogene. CDR3 length: 17 residues. The DNA of the CDR3 is TGTGCCAGCAGCAAAGGTCGGACAGCCGACCGCCACTACGAGCAGTACTTC. Translated: CASSKGRTADRHYEQYF.

The chain uses TRBV6-5 and TRBJ2-3; a possible D gene is TRBD1 (7 bases). The germline CDR1 and CDR2 sequences are MNHEY and SVGAGI. The ends were cut back, 7 bases at V and 6 bases at J, with 20 bases in the middle. The CDR3 runs 15 residues. As DNA, the CDR3 is TGTGCCAGCAACGAGGAGGGGGCCGCTCGGGATACGCAGTATTTT. This translates into CASNEEGAARDTQYF.

The chain combines TRBV11-2 with TRBJ1-2, with no clear D. The V end was cut by 6 bases, the J end by 8 bases, with 13 bases between. The length of the CDR3 is 12 residues. CDR1 is SGHAT and CDR2 is FQNNGV in the germline V gene. In nucleotides, the CDR3 is TGTGCCAGCAGTCATAATGAAGTCGGCTACACCTTC. This gives the protein CASSHNEVGYTF.

The chain links TRBV11-3 to TRBJ2-6; TRBD1 matches at 10 bases. Germline assignment: CDR1 SGHNT and CDR2 YENEEA. The CDR3 is made up of 17 amino acids. The ends lost 5 bases at V and 0 bases at J; junction bases unmatched: 4. The CDR3 loop is CASSEGQGRSGANVLTF. As DNA, the CDR3 is TGTGCCAGCAGCGAGGGACAGGGGCGCTCTGGGGCCAACGTCCTGACTTTC. Looking up the rest from reference TRBV11-3 and TRBJ2-6 gives the full variable domain: EAGVVQSPRYKIIEKKQPVAFWCNPISGHNTLYWYLQNLGQGPELLIRYENEEAVDDSQLPKDRFSAERLKGVDSTLKIQPAELGDSAVYLCASSEGQGRSGANVLTFGAGSRLTVL.

The V call is TRBV6-4, the J call TRBJ2-1, with D unresolved. Trimming took off 0 bases at V and 3 bases at J, with 3 bases between the two ends. The CDR3 totals 13 residues. Germline V CDR1 and CDR2: MRHNA, SNTAGT. The CDR3 bases are TGTGCCAGCAGTGACTCGGACTACAATGAGCAGTTCTTC. It codes for CASSDSDYNEQFF.

This clone showed up just a few times. This chain connects TRBV5-5 to TRBJ2-7; no firm D call. Deletions cut 0 bases from V and 2 bases from J, with 6 bases between. CDR1 and CDR2 (germline): SGHKS, YYEKEE (reference sequence). The CDR3 is made up of 13 amino acids. In nucleotides, the CDR3 is TGTGCCAGCAGCTTGGCCTTCGCCTACGAGCAGTACTTC. This gives the protein CASSLAFAYEQYF.

The rearrangement joins TRBV19 to TRBJ2-7; TRBD1 aligns across 7 bases. J lost 0 bases, V lost 2 bases, and 4 bases had no gene match. Per the germline V gene, CDR1 is LNHDA and CDR2 is SQIVND (reference sequence). This CDR3 spans 15 amino acids. Here the CDR3 DNA reads TGTGCCAGTAGTATACAAGGGGGCAGCTCCTACGAGCAGTACTTC. Translating gives CASSIQGGSSYEQYF.

The chain combines TRBV4-1 with TRBJ2-2, with 11 bases fitting TRBD1. This CDR3 comprises 16 residues. The germline V gene has CDR1 MGHRA and CDR2 YSYEKL. V lost 5 bases to trimming and J lost 6 bases; unmatched junction nucleotides: 8. The CDR3 DNA reads as TGCGCCAGCAGCGACGGGACAGGGGGGGAGGCCGGGGAGCTGTTTTTT. Translating it yields CASSDGTGGEAGELFF.

This chain joins TRBV9 and TRBJ2-3; 13 nucleotides align to TRBD2. The CDR3 has 16 amino acids. CDR1 and CDR2 (germline): SGDLS, YYNGEE. With 3 bases clipped from V and 1 base from J, the junction kept 2 bases outside the gene matches. Here the CDR3 reads CASSATSGGGTDTQYF. The CDR3 DNA follows: TGTGCCAGCAGCGCCACTAGCGGGGGGGGCACAGATACGCAGTATTTT.

This chain joins TRBV18 and TRBJ1-1, with 7 bases fitting TRBD1. The germline CDR1 and CDR2 sequences are KGHSH and LQKENI. J was trimmed by 1 base and V by 5 bases; bases with no gene match: 4. The CDR3 totals 14 residues. The CDR3 nucleotides are TGTGCCAGCTCATCAGGGGGGACGAACACTGAAGCTTTCTTT. It translates to CASSSGGTNTEAFF.

This clone was seen just once. The genes are TRBV18 and TRBJ2-7; 15 bases are shared with TRBD2. The V gene's germline CDR1 is KGHSH and CDR2 LQKENI. The CDR3 spans 16 residues. Unmatched junction bases numbered 4, after V lost 3 bases and J lost 4 bases. CDR3 amino acids: CASSPGLAGGLYEQYF. CDR3 coding DNA: TGTGCCAGCTCACCGGGACTAGCGGGGGGATTGTACGAGCAGTACTTC.

This chain joins TRBV13 and TRBJ2-7, with TRBD2 as a possible D gene (5 bases). V was pared by 5 bases and J by 2 bases, with 16 bases between. Per germline, CDR1 PRHDT and CDR2 FYEKMQ (reference sequence). The CDR3 spans 15 residues. The CDR3 spells CASSLQQPGTYEQYF. CDR3 coding DNA: TGTGCCAGCAGCCTACAACAGCCGGGGACCTACGAGCAGTACTTC.

This clone was seen just once. The chain is built from TRBV7-2 and TRBJ1-2, with a possible D match to TRBD1 (5 bases). Germline V gene sequence: CDR1 SGHTA, CDR2 FQGNSA. The CDR3 extends over 15 amino acids. V lost 0 bases, J lost 3 bases, and 11 bases lay in between. The chain's CDR3 is CASSLAFREDYGYTF. CDR3 DNA: TGTGCCAGCAGCTTAGCGTTCAGGGAGGACTATGGCTACACCTTC.